This TCR beta chain was captured in a study of T cell repertoires in cytomegalovirus infection. About the research overall: Based on public TCR beta signatures, there were indications of CMV infection and of a matching HLA type.

Findings of the study overall: Frequencies of public TCR beta families were cumulated, and this identified carriers of CMV plus the relevant HLA. HLA-C-restricted, CMV-specific TCR beta clonotypes were dominant ex vivo.

A word on this clonotype: Its antigen remains unidentified.

Germline V gives CDR1 DFQATT, CDR2 SNEGSKA (reference sequence). This CDR3 is built from 14 residues. V trimming: 1 base; J trimming: 3 bases; junction bases outside the gene matches: 4. TCRdb used MiXCR to reprocess the reads, holding one entry per CDR3 protein. This table holds hundreds of thousands of distinct CDR3 sequences, roughly a sixth found once. Sequenced sample: PBMCs. This receptor was taken from a human donor in good health (CMV status not recorded). Some clones in this sample may be carry-over from other donors' samples. V gene TRBV20-1 combines with J gene TRBJ2-7; TRBD1 agrees at 9 bases. The CDR3 region is CSARATDRGYEQYF. CDR3 nucleotide sequence: TGCAGTGCTAGAGCGACGGACAGGGGCTACGAGCAGTACTTC.